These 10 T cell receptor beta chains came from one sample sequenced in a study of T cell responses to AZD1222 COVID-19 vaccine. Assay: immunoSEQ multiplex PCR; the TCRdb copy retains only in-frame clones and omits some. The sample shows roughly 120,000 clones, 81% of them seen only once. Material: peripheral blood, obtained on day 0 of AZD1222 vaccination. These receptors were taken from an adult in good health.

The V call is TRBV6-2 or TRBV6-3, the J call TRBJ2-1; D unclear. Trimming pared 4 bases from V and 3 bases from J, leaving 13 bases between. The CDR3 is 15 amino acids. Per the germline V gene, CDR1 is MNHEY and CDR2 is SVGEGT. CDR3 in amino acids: CASSFMMGYYNEQFF. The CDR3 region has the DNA TGTGCCAGCAGTTTCATGATGGGCTACTACAATGAGCAGTTCTTC.

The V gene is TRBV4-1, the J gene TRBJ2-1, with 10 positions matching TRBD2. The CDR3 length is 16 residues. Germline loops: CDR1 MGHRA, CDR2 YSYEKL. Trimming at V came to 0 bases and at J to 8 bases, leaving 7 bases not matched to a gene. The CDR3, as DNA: TGCGCCAGCAGCCAAGATAGCCTAGCGGGAGCCGATGAGCAGTTCTTC. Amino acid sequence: CASSQDSLAGADEQFF.

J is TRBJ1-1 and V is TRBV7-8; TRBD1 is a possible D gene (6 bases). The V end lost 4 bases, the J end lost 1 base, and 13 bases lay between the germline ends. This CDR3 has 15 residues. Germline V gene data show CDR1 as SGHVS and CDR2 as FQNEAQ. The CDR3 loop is CASSWGQGRNTEAFF. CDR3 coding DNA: TGTGCCAGCAGCTGGGGCCAGGGGAGGAACACTGAAGCTTTCTTT.

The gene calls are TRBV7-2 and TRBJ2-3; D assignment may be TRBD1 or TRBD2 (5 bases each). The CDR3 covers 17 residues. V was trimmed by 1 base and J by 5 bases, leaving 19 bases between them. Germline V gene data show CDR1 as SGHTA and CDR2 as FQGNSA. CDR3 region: CASSLVVPGRVQDTQYF. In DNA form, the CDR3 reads TGTGCCAGCAGCTTAGTAGTCCCGGGGCGAGTCCAAGATACGCAGTATTTT.

CDR3 sequence: CASSPDGSLFYTF. CDR3 DNA: TGTGCCAGCAGTCCGGACGGATCCCTCTTCTACACCTTC. The rearrangement uses TRBV28 and TRBJ1-2, with unresolved D. CDR3 length: 13 amino acids. Germline V lookup: CDR1 MDHEN, CDR2 SYDVKM. V gave up 5 bases and J gave up 10 bases, with 17 bases separating them.

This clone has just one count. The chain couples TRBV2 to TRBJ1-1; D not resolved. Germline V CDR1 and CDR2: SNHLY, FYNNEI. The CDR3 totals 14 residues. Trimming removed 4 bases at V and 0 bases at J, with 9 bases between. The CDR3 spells CASSGATLNTEAFF. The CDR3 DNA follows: TGTGCCAGCAGTGGGGCCACTCTGAACACTGAAGCTTTCTTT.

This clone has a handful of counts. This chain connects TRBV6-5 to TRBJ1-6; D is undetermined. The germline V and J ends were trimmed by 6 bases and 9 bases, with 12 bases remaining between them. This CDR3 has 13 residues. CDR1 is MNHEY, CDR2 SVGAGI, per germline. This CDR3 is CASSTDRGSPLHF. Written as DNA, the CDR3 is TGTGCCAGCAGCACGGATCGTGGTTCACCCCTCCACTTT.

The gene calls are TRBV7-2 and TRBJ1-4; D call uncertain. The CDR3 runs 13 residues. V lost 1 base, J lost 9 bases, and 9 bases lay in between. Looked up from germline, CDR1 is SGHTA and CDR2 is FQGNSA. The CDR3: CASSLDSGKKLFF. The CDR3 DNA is TGTGCCAGCAGCTTAGACTCCGGTAAAAAACTGTTTTTT. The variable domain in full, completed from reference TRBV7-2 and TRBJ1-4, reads GAGVSQSPSNKVTEKGKDVELRCDPISGHTALYWYRQSLGQGLEFLIYFQGNSAPDKSGLPSDRFSAERTGGSVSTLTIQRTQQEDSAVYLCASSLDSGKKLFFGSGTQLSVL.

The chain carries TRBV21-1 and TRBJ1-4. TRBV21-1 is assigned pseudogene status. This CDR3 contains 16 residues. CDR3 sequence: CASSRGGADVNEKLFF. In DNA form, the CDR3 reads TGTGCCAGCAGCCGCGGCGGGGCCGACGTTAATGAAAAACTGTTTTTT.

CDR3 in amino acids: CATQPAGFATEAFF. Written as DNA, the CDR3 is TGTGCCACCCAACCGGCAGGCTTCGCCACTGAAGCTTTCTTT. This chain joins TRBV6-5 and TRBJ1-1, with D unclear. Germline V gene data show CDR1 as MNHEY and CDR2 as SVGAGI. CDR3 length equals 14 residues. V was pared by 10 bases and J by 4 bases, with 19 bases between.